This T cell receptor beta chain was profiled in a study of cytomegalovirus exposure and HLA in healthy donors. For this clone: The antigen is undetermined.

Whole-study results and caveats: The authors excluded some V segments, including TRBV6-2 and TRBV6-3, as indistinguishable. In a later analysis, HLA-C alleles had the fewest associated TCRs, DRB1 alleles the most.

The CDR3 contains 14 residues. V lost 7 bases and J lost 11; bases outside the gene matches: 11. CDR1 is MDHEN, CDR2 SYDVKM, per germline. It was with 60 Vbeta and 13 Jbeta primers that the PCR ran. Only in-frame clones appear in the TCRdb table, and some are missing; sequencing was by immunoSEQ multiplex PCR. This sample carries 150,000 to 200,000 clones, around 80% of them seen once, and the ten largest clones take approximately 0.73%. This sequence originates from a middle-aged woman in good health and CMV-seronegative. Sequenced material: PBMCs. The chain joins TRBV28 to TRBJ2-1; 10 bases align to TRBD2. CDR3 protein: CASKQREGRSKQFF. The CDR3 region has the DNA TGTGCCAGCAAACAGCGGGAGGGCCGTTCTAAGCAGTTCTTC.